The T cell receptor beta chain described here comes from a study of T cell changes during pregnancy in multiple sclerosis. Clones were read by immunoSEQ multiplex PCR, and TCRdb kept only the in-frame ones, dropping some. There are 75,000 to 100,000 clones in the sample; around 92% occur only once, and more than 2% lies in the top ten. Sequencing was performed on peripheral blood, taken after pregnancy. This sequence was found in a female donor with multiple sclerosis, enrolled in a pregnancy study.

The CDR3 bases are TGTGCCAGCAGCTTAGAGGGGACAGGGAACTCCTACAATGAGCAGTTCTTC. This translates into CASSLEGTGNSYNEQFF. The gene calls are TRBV11-3 and TRBJ2-1; 9 nucleotides line up with TRBD1. CDR3 length: 17 residues. Unmatched junction bases numbered 3, after V lost 0 bases and J lost 0 bases. Germline CDR1 is SGHNT and CDR2 is YENEEA.